These 24 T cell receptor beta chains originate from one sample sequenced in a study of cytotoxic CD8 clonotypes in ibrutinib-treated CLL. Libraries were prepared by immunoSEQ multiplex PCR; TCRdb keeps only in-frame clonotypes and omits some of them. The table includes 330,000 or so clones, roughly 71% detected once. Sample: PBMCs, taken after 36 months of ibrutinib treatment. These receptors came from a human donor with chronic lymphocytic leukemia.

In its sample, this clone was seen a few times. The CDR3 DNA reads as TGTGCCAGGAAAGACTTGCTGGTGGATCTGAACATTCAGTACTTC. Translation gives CARKDLLVDLNIQYF. The chain carries TRBV6-5 and TRBJ2-4; D unclear. The CDR3 extends over 15 amino acids. CDR1 and CDR2 from the germline V gene are MNHEY and SVGAGI. Trimming stripped 9 bases from V and 7 bases from J, with 22 bases between.

The CDR3 is CASSLRRAVGEQFF. The CDR3 DNA follows: TGCGCCAGCAGCCTTCGGAGGGCCGTAGGGGAGCAGTTCTTC. V usage is TRBV4-3 and J usage is TRBJ2-1; D might be TRBD2 (6 bases). There are 14 residues in the CDR3. From germline, CDR1 is LGHNA and CDR2 YSLEER. Trimming removed 4 bases at V and 10 bases at J, with 17 bases between.

The rearrangement links TRBV29-1 to TRBJ1-1, with D perhaps matching TRBD1 (5 bases). The CDR3 runs 14 residues. CDR1 SQVTM and CDR2 ANQGSEA come from the germline V gene. V was trimmed by 1 base and J by 1 base, leaving 10 bases between them. The CDR3 DNA reads TGCAGCGTTGAAGTGAGGGGAAGGAACACTGAAGCTTTCTTT. Translation gives CSVEVRGRNTEAFF.

This chain uses TRBV4-3 with TRBJ1-5; possibly TRBD1 for D (6 bases). The CDR3 covers 14 residues. Germline lookup yields CDR1 LGHNA and CDR2 YSLEER. Trimming shortened V by 4 bases and J by 7 bases, and 14 bases separated the two germline ends. As DNA, the CDR3 is TGCGCCAGCAGCCTTCCCGGGACACCGCAGCCCCAGCATTTT. Translated: CASSLPGTPQPQHF.

The chain recombines TRBV2 with TRBJ1-1, with TRBD1 matching over 8 bases. Germline trimming cut 6 bases from V and 3 bases from J; bases unmatched to any gene: 6. This CDR3 has 14 residues. Looked up from germline, CDR1 is SNHLY and CDR2 is FYNNEI. CDR3 bases: TGTGCCAGCAGCCCTCGGACAGGGCACACTGAAGCTTTCTTT. Translation: CASSPRTGHTEAFF.

The V call is TRBV5-6, the J call TRBJ2-3; 13 nucleotides agree with TRBD2. The germline CDR1 and CDR2 sequences are SGHDT and YYEEEE. V gave up 2 bases and J gave up 4 bases; unmatched junction bases: 4. The CDR3 sequence is 16 residues long. CDR3 bases: TGTGCCAGCAGCTTTACGGGACTAGCGGGACCAGATACGCAGTATTTT. Translation gives CASSFTGLAGPDTQYF. Based on the CDR3 plus reference TRBV5-6 and TRBJ2-3, the full variable domain is DAGVTQSPTHLIKTRGQQVTLRCSPKSGHDTVSWYQQALGQGPQFIFQYYEEEERQRGNFPDRFSGHQFPNYSSELNVNALLLGDSALYLCASSFTGLAGPDTQYFGPGTRLTVL.

This clone showed up just once. The CDR3: CSFPRGSYNEQFF. The CDR3, as DNA: TGCAGCTTCCCAAGGGGATCCTACAATGAGCAGTTCTTC. The chain recombines TRBV29-1 with TRBJ2-1, with D possibly TRBD1 on 5 matching bases. V lost 8 bases, J lost 1 base, and 12 bases lay in between. The germline CDR1 and CDR2 sequences are SQVTM and ANQGSEA. This CDR3 is built from 13 residues.

The chain recombines TRBV7-8 with TRBJ2-3; no firm D call. CDR1 SGHVS and CDR2 FQNEAQ come from the germline V gene. The CDR3 has 18 residues. Trimming left V 2 bases short and J 0 bases short, with 18 bases between. This chain's CDR3 is CASSLYPPGSSSTDTQYF. The CDR3 nucleotides are TGTGCCAGCAGCTTATACCCCCCAGGCAGCTCTAGCACAGATACGCAGTATTTT.

The chain uses TRBV9 and TRBJ1-5; D call uncertain. Trimming took off 2 bases at V and 4 bases at J, with 13 bases between the two ends. Germline lookup yields CDR1 SGDLS and CDR2 YYNGEE. CDR3 length: 15 residues. This CDR3 reads CASSVTGSSNQPQHF. CDR3 DNA sequence: TGTGCCAGCAGCGTTACCGGGAGCTCGAATCAGCCCCAGCATTTT.

The chain recombines TRBV6-6 with TRBJ1-5, with 7 nucleotides matching TRBD1. The trim removed 2 bases at V and 4 bases at J, leaving 5 bases unmatched. From germline, CDR1 is MNHNY and CDR2 SVGAGI (reference sequence). CDR3 length: 15 amino acids. CDR3 loop: CASSYVGTENQPQHF. The CDR3 DNA reads as TGTGCCAGCAGTTACGTAGGGACAGAAAATCAGCCCCAGCATTTT.

In DNA form, the CDR3 reads TGTGCCAGCAGTTCCATTGGCCCCACCCGCGACGAGCAGTACTTC. It is translated as CASSSIGPTRDEQYF. This chain connects TRBV28 to TRBJ2-7; D gene unclear. This CDR3 spans 15 amino acids. CDR1 is MDHEN, CDR2 SYDVKM, per germline. Deletions cut 4 bases from V and 5 bases from J, with 18 bases between.

This rearrangement joins TRBV10-3 to TRBJ1-6; D is undetermined. The CDR3 extends over 15 amino acids. V dropped 3 bases and J dropped 9 bases, with 15 bases sitting between them. The germline gives CDR1 ENHRY, CDR2 SYGVKD. The chain's CDR3 is CAISDGVVWGSPLHF. CDR3 nucleotides: TGTGCCATCAGTGATGGTGTTGTCTGGGGTTCACCCCTCCACTTT.

The chain uses TRBV23-1 and TRBJ2-7; 11 bases map to TRBD2. TRBV23-1 is annotated as an ORF whose role is uncertain. The CDR3 has 15 residues. V lost 4 bases and J lost 0; bases outside the gene matches: 2. CDR3 sequence (DNA): TGCGCCAGCAGTCTCACTAGCGGGGGCTCCTACGAGCAGTACTTC. This gives the protein CASSLTSGGSYEQYF.

This clone was detected a few times. The chain recombines TRBV6-4 with TRBJ2-1; perhaps TRBD2 as D (6 bases). The CDR3 runs 13 residues. V was shortened by 6 bases and J by 6 bases, with 12 bases between the two germline ends. CDR1 and CDR2 (germline): MRHNA, SNTAGT. The CDR3 loop reads CASRSGTSNEQFF. The DNA of the CDR3 is TGTGCCAGCAGATCAGGGACTTCCAATGAGCAGTTCTTC.

V and J are TRBV7-2 and TRBJ2-7; D remains ambiguous. Trimming cost V 5 bases and J 3 bases, with 5 bases left between them. CDR1 and CDR2 from the germline V gene are SGHTA and FQGNSA. There are 11 residues in the CDR3. CDR3 bases: TGTGCCAGCAGCCCTCTCTACGAGCAGTACTTC. Translating gives CASSPLYEQYF.

This sequence joins TRBV15 and TRBJ2-1; 15 bases map to TRBD2. From germline, CDR1 is LNHNV and CDR2 YYDKDF (reference sequence). The ends lost 1 base at V and 8 bases at J; junction bases unmatched: 3. The CDR3 has 16 amino acids. The CDR3 bases are TGTGCCACCAGCAGAGGGACTAGCGGGAGGGCGGATGAGCAGTTCTTC. It specifies CATSRGTSGRADEQFF.

In its sample, this clone was seen a few times. The rearrangement links TRBV7-2 to TRBJ2-3, with TRBD2 matching 9 bases. The CDR3 has 15 amino acids. Germline loops: CDR1 SGHTA, CDR2 FQGNSA. Trimming took 0 bases from V and 9 from J; bases not matched to a gene: 7. The CDR3 is CASSLAWGSGSTQYF. DNA for the CDR3: TGTGCCAGCAGCTTAGCTTGGGGTAGCGGGAGCACGCAGTATTTT.

The CDR3 nucleotides read TGCGCCAGCAGCCAAGAAGCTAGCTGGAATGAGCAGTTCTTC. Its translation is CASSQEASWNEQFF. The chain carries TRBV4-1 and TRBJ2-1; possibly TRBD2 for D (5 bases). CDR1 and CDR2 (germline): MGHRA, YSYEKL. The germline V and J ends were trimmed by 0 bases and 7 bases, with 10 bases remaining between them. This CDR3 spans 14 amino acids.

This clone was detected once. The gene calls are TRBV5-1 and TRBJ2-7; possible D gene TRBD1, 6 bases. The CDR3 sequence is 14 residues long. V dropped 2 bases and J dropped 4 bases, with 13 bases sitting between them. The germline gives CDR1 SGHRS, CDR2 YFSETQ. The CDR3 nucleotides are TGCGCCAGCAGCTTACAGGGATTAGGTTACGAGCAGTACTTC. It translates to CASSLQGLGYEQYF. Drawing the rest from reference TRBV5-1 and TRBJ2-7, the complete variable domain is KAGVTQTPRYLIKTRGQQVTLSCSPISGHRSVSWYQQTPGQGLQFLFEYFSETQRNKGNFPGRFSGRQFSNSRSEMNVSTLELGDSALYLCASSLQGLGYEQYFGPGTRLTVT.

V and J are TRBV29-1 and TRBJ1-4; TRBD1 agrees at 8 bases. This CDR3 has 13 residues. Per the germline V gene, CDR1 is SQVTM and CDR2 is ANQGSEA. The V and J ends lost 7 bases and 3 bases, in that order; junction bases with no gene match: 4. The CDR3 reads CSAMTGANEKLFF. In DNA, the CDR3 is TGCAGCGCTATGACAGGGGCTAATGAAAAACTGTTTTTT.

The chain carries TRBV29-1 and TRBJ2-1; D unresolved. Trimming stripped 4 bases from V and 4 bases from J, with 14 bases between. CDR1 SQVTM and CDR2 ANQGSEA come from the germline V gene. CDR3 length: 14 amino acids. The CDR3 DNA is TGCAGCGTTGTGGAGCCTATACGTTACAATGAGCAGTTCTTC. As protein: CSVVEPIRYNEQFF.

This sequence joins TRBV4-1 and TRBJ2-3; 8 bases match TRBD2. This CDR3 comprises 17 residues. Germline CDR1 and CDR2: MGHRA and YSYEKL. Trimming at V came to 0 bases and at J to 4 bases, leaving 9 bases not matched to a gene. The CDR3 bases are TGCGCCAGCAGCCAAGATGGGCCAGCGGGGGAAGCAGATACGCAGTATTTT. Translated: CASSQDGPAGEADTQYF.

The chain couples TRBV4-2 to TRBJ2-7; 10 bases fit TRBD2. V lost 4 bases to trimming and J lost 3 bases; unmatched junction nucleotides: 9. The CDR3 has 16 amino acids. Germline V gene data show CDR1 as LGHNA and CDR2 as YNFKEQ. The CDR3 DNA sequence: TGTGCCAGCAGCCCCTTCGTAGCGGGGGGAAACTACGAGCAGTACTTC. Protein: CASSPFVAGGNYEQYF.

The chain uses TRBV10-3 and TRBJ1-2; 9 positions match TRBD1. This CDR3 contains 15 residues. With V trimmed by 7 bases and J by 7 bases, 13 bases remained unmatched. Germline V gives CDR1 ENHRY, CDR2 SYGVKD. The CDR3 sequence is CAITLYRGPTGGYTF. CDR3 DNA: TGTGCCATCACCCTGTACAGGGGGCCAACGGGTGGCTACACCTTC.